This T cell receptor beta chain was sequenced in a study of beta chain features in type 1 diabetes. Every donor provided one heparinised blood draw, which averaged approximately 100 mL. This clone was found a few times. Its antigen is as yet unknown. Study-wide results and limits: Significant though moderate, a shortening of TCRB CDR3s appeared in all four CD4+ subsets of Type 1 diabetes patients.

The ends were cut back, 2 bases at V and 4 bases at J, with 9 bases in the middle. The CDR3 length is 14 residues. Germline assignment: CDR1 MGHRA and CDR2 YSYEKL. Of the isolated RNA, all was reverse transcribed, and so the sequenced material was expressed TCRB transcripts. Profiled with immunoSEQ multiplex PCR; TCRdb holds only in-frame clones, not every one. The table has some 410,000 clones, roughly an eighth seen once. This TCR came from a woman aged 18 to 35 in good health. The gene calls are TRBV4-1 and TRBJ2-1; D ambiguous. Sequenced: naive CD4+ T cells from blood. The CDR3 DNA sequence: TGCGCCAGCAGCCAACCGACACGGTACAATGAGCAGTTCTTC. This translates into CASSQPTRYNEQFF.